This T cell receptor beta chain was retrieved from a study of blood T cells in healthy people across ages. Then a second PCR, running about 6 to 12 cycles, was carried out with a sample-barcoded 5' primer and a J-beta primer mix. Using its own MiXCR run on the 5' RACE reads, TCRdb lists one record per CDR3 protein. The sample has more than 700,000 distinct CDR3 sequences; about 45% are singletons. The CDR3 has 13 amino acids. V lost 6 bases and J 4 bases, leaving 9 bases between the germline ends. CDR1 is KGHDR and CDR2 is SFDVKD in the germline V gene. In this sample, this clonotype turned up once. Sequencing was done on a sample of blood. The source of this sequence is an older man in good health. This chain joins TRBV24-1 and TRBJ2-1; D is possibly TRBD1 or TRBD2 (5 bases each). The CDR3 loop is CATSLWGYNEQFF. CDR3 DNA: TGTGCCACCAGTCTTTGGGGGTACAATGAGCAGTTCTTC.